This T cell receptor (beta chain) was documented in a study of blood T cell repertoires in COVID-19. Study as a whole: The samples span acute and convalescent COVID-19 from the United States, Italy and Spain. Sample material is recorded as cDNA or gDNA derived from T cells, B-cell-depleted T cells, or PBMCs.

Per the study methods: Estimation of nucleated cell counts relied on the amplification of reference gene primers. Sequencing used immunoSEQ multiplex PCR; TCRdb keeps in-frame clones, though not all of them. The V and J calls and clone size are taken from that table; D and trimming were inferred from the DNA. The table records about 140,000 clones, around 82% of them present only once. Germline V CDR1 and CDR2: MNHEY, SVGEGT. The CDR3 runs to 18 residues. V was pared by 2 bases and J by 2 bases, with 20 bases between. This receptor was obtained from a human donor in a cohort sampled during active COVID-19. The sample was peripheral blood. The V and J genes are TRBV6-2 or TRBV6-3 and TRBJ2-3; maybe TRBD2 (7 bases). The CDR3 here is CASSYPHLRRGPTDTQYF. Written as DNA, the CDR3 is TGTGCCAGCAGTTACCCGCACCTGCGGCGGGGGCCCACAGATACGCAGTATTTT.